Sequencing of this TCR beta chain was carried out in a study of CD8+CD57+ T cells in acquired aplastic anemia. Profiling of TCR beta VDJ combinations and CDR3 sequences used genomic DNA as template. TCRdb fed the reads into MiXCR, producing one record per CDR3 protein. The data hold 150,000 or so distinct CDR3 sequences, with roughly 54% observed a single time. The CDR3 spans 15 residues. V was clipped by 6 bases and J by 7 bases, with 19 bases between them. From germline, CDR1 is LNHDA and CDR2 SQIVND (reference sequence). The patients chosen for sequencing had shown expansion of CD8+CD57+ cells (detected by flow cytometry).

The V gene is TRBV19, the J gene TRBJ2-1; D might be TRBD2 (6 bases). Sequencing was carried out using sorted CD4+, CD8+, or CD8+CD57+ T cells (not recorded which) from PBMCs. The source is a human donor with aplastic anemia. CDR3 in amino acids: CASRARGGVWNEQFF. The CDR3 DNA reads TGTGCCAGTAGAGCTCGGGGCGGGGTATGGAATGAGCAGTTCTTC. Full variable domain (remainder filled in from reference TRBV19 and TRBJ2-1): DGGITQSPKYLFRKEGQNVTLSCEQNLNHDAMYWYRQDPGQGLRLIYYSQIVNDFQKGDIAEGYSVSREKKESFPLTVTSAQKNPTAFYLCASRARGGVWNEQFFGPGTRLTVL.